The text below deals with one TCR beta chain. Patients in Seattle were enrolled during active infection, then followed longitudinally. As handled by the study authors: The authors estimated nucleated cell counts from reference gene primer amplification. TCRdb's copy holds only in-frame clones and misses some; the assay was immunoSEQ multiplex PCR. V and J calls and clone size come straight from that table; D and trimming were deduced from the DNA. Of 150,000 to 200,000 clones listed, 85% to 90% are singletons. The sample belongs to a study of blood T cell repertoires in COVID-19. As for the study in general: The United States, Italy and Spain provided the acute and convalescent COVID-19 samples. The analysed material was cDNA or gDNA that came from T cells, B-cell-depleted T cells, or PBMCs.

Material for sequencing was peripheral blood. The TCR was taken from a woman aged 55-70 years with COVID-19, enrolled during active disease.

CDR3 protein: CASRHGTLAKNIQYF. CDR3 DNA sequence: TGTGCCAGCAGACACGGGACATTAGCCAAAAACATTCAGTACTTC. V is TRBV6-5 and J is TRBJ2-4, with a possible D match to TRBD1 (6 bases). There are 15 residues in the CDR3. Germline V gives CDR1 MNHEY, CDR2 SVGAGI. V shed 6 bases and J shed 0 bases, with 12 bases lying between them.